Following are 23 T cell receptor beta chains from one sample sequenced in a study of T cell responses to AZD1222 COVID-19 vaccine. The method was immunoSEQ multiplex PCR; TCRdb's version includes in-frame clones alone and lacks a portion of them. This sample carries roughly 110,000 clones, around 91% of them seen once, and the ten largest clones take 6.5% to 10%. This specimen was peripheral blood, taken 28 days after the second AZD1222 dose. The receptors were sampled from an adult who received the AZD1222 COVID-19 vaccine.

The gene calls are TRBV9 and TRBJ2-3; TRBD2 matches 9 bases. V lost 3 bases and J lost 2; bases outside the gene matches: 4. CDR1 is SGDLS, CDR2 YYNGEE, per germline. This CDR3 contains 15 residues. The CDR3 is CASSEIAGATDTQYF. The CDR3 DNA reads as TGTGCCAGCAGCGAAATAGCGGGAGCCACAGATACGCAGTATTTT.

The chain combines TRBV6-8 with TRBJ2-7; a weak D match, TRBD2 (7 bases). Per the germline V gene, CDR1 is MNHGY and CDR2 is SAAAGT. Trimming cost V 10 bases and J 5 bases, with 15 bases left between them. The CDR3 extends over 12 amino acids. The CDR3 sequence is CATRGGADEQYF. In nucleotides, the CDR3 is TGTGCCACCCGAGGGGGGGCGGACGAGCAGTACTTC.

The chain joins TRBV18 to TRBJ2-4, with D hard to call. V was pared by 6 bases and J by 0 bases, with 9 bases between. Germline V gene sequence: CDR1 KGHSH, CDR2 LQKENI. The CDR3 runs to 14 residues. CDR3 in amino acids: CASSPTGAKNIQYF. The DNA of the CDR3 is TGTGCCAGCTCCCCTACGGGAGCCAAAAACATTCAGTACTTC. The full variable domain, completed using reference TRBV18 and TRBJ2-4, is NAGVMQNPRHLVRRRGQEARLRCSPMKGHSHVYWYRQLPEEGLKFMVYLQKENIIDESGMPKERFSAEFPKEGPSILRIQQVVRGDSAAYFCASSPTGAKNIQYFGAGTRLSVL.

This rearrangement joins TRBV27 to TRBJ2-7, with unresolved D. Germline CDR1 is MNHEY and CDR2 is SMNVEV (reference sequence). The V gene lost 8 bases and the J gene lost 5 bases, with 19 bases spanning the gap. This CDR3 is 14 amino acids long. The CDR3 DNA is TGTGCCAGCGGACGTACCGGGTTAAAGGACGAGCAGTACTTC. It codes for CASGRTGLKDEQYF.

The sample holds one count of this clone. J is TRBJ1-2 and V is TRBV5-1; D is unclear. V lost 3 bases to trimming and J lost 4 bases, with 13 bases between them. Germline V gene data show CDR1 as SGHRS and CDR2 as YFSETQ. This CDR3 has 14 amino acids. Written as DNA, the CDR3 is TGCGCCAGCAGCTCTCTCAGGCCAATCTATGGCTACACCTTC. Amino acid sequence: CASSSLRPIYGYTF. Looking up the rest from reference TRBV5-1 and TRBJ1-2 gives the full variable domain: KAGVTQTPRYLIKTRGQQVTLSCSPISGHRSVSWYQQTPGQGLQFLFEYFSETQRNKGNFPGRFSGRQFSNSRSEMNVSTLELGDSALYLCASSSLRPIYGYTFGSGTRLTVV.

The genes are TRBV7-2 and TRBJ1-5, with D tentatively TRBD1 (5 bases). The CDR3 covers 15 residues. Trimming stripped 3 bases from V and 0 bases from J, with 9 bases between. Germline CDR1 is SGHTA and CDR2 is FQGNSA. The CDR3 nucleotides read TGTGCCAGCAGCTTTAAGGGGTTTAGCAATCAGCCCCAGCATTTT. This codes for CASSFKGFSNQPQHF.

The chain has TRBV15 and TRBJ2-7; 7 bases fit TRBD2. CDR1 is LNHNV, CDR2 YYDKDF, per germline (reference sequence). Trimming removed 0 bases from V and 6 bases from J; junction bases left unmatched: 8. CDR3 length equals 15 residues. The CDR3 is CATSREPGLSSEQYF. The CDR3 coding sequence is TGTGCCACCAGCAGAGAGCCGGGACTAAGCTCCGAGCAGTACTTC.

This rearrangement joins TRBV6-5 to TRBJ1-2, with a weak D call TRBD1 (5 bases). CDR1 is MNHEY, CDR2 SVGAGI, per germline. The CDR3 covers 11 residues. The V end was cut by 8 bases, the J end by 8 bases, with 12 bases between. The CDR3 loop reads CASLGTRGYTF. Here the CDR3 DNA reads TGTGCCAGCCTAGGGACCAGAGGCTACACCTTC.

This chain links TRBV6-4 with TRBJ1-4, with TRBD1 matching 10 bases. Losses at the gene ends were 4 bases for V and 3 bases for J; bases not matched to a gene: 2. The CDR3 loop spans 15 amino acids. The germline V gene has CDR1 MRHNA and CDR2 SNTAGT. The CDR3 reads CASSGGTGANEKLFF. Written as DNA, the CDR3 is TGTGCCAGCAGTGGAGGGACAGGGGCTAATGAAAAACTGTTTTTT.

The V and J genes are TRBV4-3 and TRBJ1-4; 11 nucleotides align to TRBD1. Germline loops: CDR1 LGHNA, CDR2 YSLEER. CDR3 length: 20 residues. The V gene end was trimmed by 1 base and the J gene end by 2 bases; junction bases not matched to a gene: 12. DNA for the CDR3: TGCGCCAGCAGCCAAGCTTTAAGGGGACAGGGGGACGTTACTAATGAAAAACTGTTTTTT. Encoded protein: CASSQALRGQGDVTNEKLFF.

The sample holds one count of this clone. CDR3 nucleotides: TGTGCCAGCACACTTTCGGAGGGCTACGAGCAGTACTTC. Protein: CASTLSEGYEQYF. The rearrangement joins TRBV7-9 to TRBJ2-7, with D maybe TRBD2 (6 bases). Deletions cut 7 bases from V and 3 bases from J, with 13 bases between. Per the germline V gene, CDR1 is SEHNR and CDR2 is FQNEAQ (reference sequence). This CDR3 has 13 residues.

The chain recombines TRBV7-9 with TRBJ2-1; D not certain. V gave up 1 base and J gave up 8 bases, with 12 bases separating them. Germline lookup yields CDR1 SEHNR and CDR2 FQNEAQ (reference sequence). The CDR3 spans 14 residues. The CDR3 region is CASSLVGPNDEQFF. The CDR3 DNA follows: TGTGCCAGCAGCTTAGTGGGCCCTAACGATGAGCAGTTCTTC. Filled out from reference TRBV7-9 and TRBJ2-1, the complete variable domain reads DTGVSQNPRHKITKRGQNVTFRCDPISEHNRLYWYRQTLGQGPEFLTYFQNEAQLEKSRLLSDRFSAERPKGSFSTLEIQRTEQGDSAMYLCASSLVGPNDEQFFGPGTRLTVL.

This chain links TRBV19 with TRBJ1-5, with D uncertain. CDR3 length equals 12 residues. Looked up from germline, CDR1 is LNHDA and CDR2 is SQIVND (reference sequence). Trimming shortened V by 7 bases and J by 6 bases, and 10 bases separated the two germline ends. The CDR3 sequence: CASTHPSQPQHF. The DNA for the CDR3 is TGTGCCAGTACCCATCCAAGTCAGCCCCAGCATTTT.

The chain links TRBV18 to TRBJ2-2; TRBD1 might be the D (6 bases). Germline V lookup: CDR1 KGHSH, CDR2 LQKENI. The length of the CDR3 is 16 residues. V was cut by 6 bases and J by 0 bases, with 14 bases left in between. CDR3 sequence: CASSLVGDTNTGELFF. The CDR3 nucleotides are TGTGCCAGCTCCCTGGTCGGGGACACGAACACCGGGGAGCTGTTTTTT.

V usage is TRBV9 and J usage is TRBJ2-7; 8 positions match TRBD1. The CDR3 runs to 14 residues. The junction had 2 bases not matched to a gene; V was cut back by 0 bases and J by 3 bases. Germline V gives CDR1 SGDLS, CDR2 YYNGEE. The CDR3 sequence: CASSVADRVYEQYF. The CDR3 DNA sequence: TGTGCCAGCAGCGTAGCGGACAGGGTCTACGAGCAGTACTTC.

The gene calls are TRBV15 and TRBJ1-6; 9 nucleotides agree with TRBD1. Germline V gives CDR1 LNHNV, CDR2 YYDKDF (reference sequence). The CDR3 totals 16 residues. Losses at the gene ends were 5 bases for V and 5 bases for J; bases not matched to a gene: 7. In DNA, the CDR3 is TGTGCCACCAGCGACGGGACAGGGCCTAATAATTCACCCCTCCACTTT. Translated: CATSDGTGPNNSPLHF. The full variable domain, in which reference TRBV15 and TRBJ1-6 provide the parts outside the CDR3, is DAMVIQNPRYQVTQFGKPVTLSCSQTLNHNVMYWYQQKSSQAPKLLFHYYDKDFNNEADTPDNFQSRRPNTSFCFLDIRSPGLGDTAMYLCATSDGTGPNNSPLHFGNGTRLTVT.

The rearrangement joins TRBV7-8 to TRBJ2-7; TRBD1 might be the D (5 bases). This CDR3 spans 14 amino acids. Germline V gene lookup returns CDR1 SGHVS and CDR2 FQNEAQ. Trimming took off 5 bases at V and 5 bases at J, with 16 bases between the two ends. The CDR3 nucleotides read TGTGCCAGCAGCCGACCATCAGGGTATAACGAGCAGTACTTC. It encodes CASSRPSGYNEQYF.

The chain recombines TRBV30 with TRBJ1-1, with a weak D call TRBD1 (5 bases). Germline V gene lookup returns CDR1 GTSNPN and CDR2 SVGIG (reference sequence). This CDR3 is built from 15 residues. Trimming shortened V by 0 bases and J by 1 base, and 12 bases separated the two germline ends. Here the CDR3 reads CAWSVVGGRNTEAFF. The DNA for the CDR3 is TGTGCCTGGAGTGTAGTGGGGGGTCGGAACACTGAAGCTTTCTTT.

The J gene is TRBJ2-3, the V gene TRBV14; maybe TRBD2 (6 bases). The germline V gene has CDR1 SGHDN and CDR2 FVKESK. The V and J ends lost 1 base and 1 base respectively, with 12 bases between them. The CDR3 sequence is 16 residues long. The CDR3 DNA reads TGTGCCAGCAGCCAAGTGGGGACTTACCGCACAGATACGCAGTATTTT. This encodes CASSQVGTYRTDTQYF.

This clone was seen just once. The chain employs TRBV5-1 and TRBJ2-5; no clear D gene. The CDR3 runs 13 residues. Germline CDR1 SGHRS, CDR2 YFSETQ. V lost 0 bases to trimming and J lost 1 base, with 4 bases between them. The CDR3, as DNA: TGCGCCAGCAGCTTGGTGCCCCAAGAGACCCAGTACTTC. Encoded protein: CASSLVPQETQYF.

The gene calls are TRBV5-4 and TRBJ2-7; 9 bases are a match to TRBD1. Germline V lookup: CDR1 SGHNT, CDR2 YYREEE (reference sequence). Germline trimming cut 4 bases from V and 4 bases from J; bases unmatched to any gene: 9. The CDR3 is 15 residues long. The CDR3 spells CASSPRPDRGYEQYF. For the CDR3, the DNA is TGTGCCAGCAGCCCCAGACCGGACAGGGGATACGAGCAGTACTTC. Complete variable domain (other parts from reference TRBV5-4 and TRBJ2-7): ETGVTQSPTHLIKTRGQQVTLRCSSQSGHNTVSWYQQALGQGPQFIFQYYREEENGRGNFPPRFSGLQFPNYSSELNVNALELDDSALYLCASSPRPDRGYEQYFGPGTRLTVT.

The V call is TRBV5-6, the J call TRBJ1-6; D might be TRBD1 (5 bases). From germline, CDR1 is SGHDT and CDR2 YYEEEE. The V end lost 1 base, the J end lost 7 bases, and 9 bases lay between the germline ends. This CDR3 has 14 amino acids. As DNA, the CDR3 is TGTGCCAGCAGCTTGTACAGACAGAATTCACCCCTCCACTTT. It yields the protein CASSLYRQNSPLHF.

The chain recombines TRBV5-1 with TRBJ2-5; D is unclear. CDR1 and CDR2 (germline): SGHRS, YFSETQ. The CDR3 loop spans 11 amino acids. V was trimmed by 6 bases and J by 2 bases, leaving 5 bases between them. The CDR3 DNA reads TGCGCCAGCATGCTACAAGAGACCCAGTACTTC. It yields the protein CASMLQETQYF.